The subject of this entry is one T cell receptor (beta chain). Its matching antigen is unknown. The sample is drawn from a study of cytotoxic CD8 clonotypes in ibrutinib-treated CLL. Overall study: A mean of around 260,000 productive templates and 90,000 or so productive rearrangements was obtained per sample.

General study results and limits: Public clonotypes were seen rarely and were contracted or stable on treatment.

Germline values: CDR1 SGHRS, CDR2 YFSETQ. Trimming removed 7 bases from V and 4 bases from J; junction bases left unmatched: 7. CDR3 length: 14 amino acids. With cryopreserved PBMCs as the source, roughly 2 micrograms of genomic DNA went to TCR beta libraries. Data came from immunoSEQ multiplex PCR; TCRdb stores just in-frame clones and leaves some out. The table lists tens of thousands of clones, 90% of them singletons, with around 3.3% in the top ten. The sample consisted of PBMCs, taken after 12 months of ibrutinib treatment. The sequence derives from a human donor with chronic lymphocytic leukemia. The J gene is TRBJ2-3, the V gene TRBV5-1; TRBD1 matches at 9 bases. The CDR3 is CASAGTGLPDTQYF. Here the CDR3 DNA reads TGCGCCAGCGCCGGGACAGGGTTACCAGATACGCAGTATTTT.